This passage covers 14 T cell receptor beta chains from one sample sequenced in a study of blood T cell repertoires in COVID-19. The method was immunoSEQ multiplex PCR; TCRdb's version includes in-frame clones alone and lacks a portion of them. The sample records approximately 170,000 clones, around 78% being singletons. Sequenced material: PBMCs or T cells enriched from blood (not recorded which). These receptors came from a woman aged 50 to 60 who had recovered from COVID-19.

The genes are TRBV5-4 and TRBJ2-3, with TRBD1 identical over 7 bases. Germline V gene sequence: CDR1 SGHNT, CDR2 YYREEE (reference sequence). CDR3 size: 14 residues. J gave up 2 bases and V 4 bases, and 4 bases lay outside the gene matches. CDR3 sequence: CASSPGQPTDTQYF. DNA for the CDR3: TGTGCCAGCAGCCCGGGACAGCCCACAGATACGCAGTATTTT.

The chain employs TRBV5-1 and TRBJ1-5; 9 positions match TRBD1. Per the germline V gene, CDR1 is SGHRS and CDR2 is YFSETQ. The CDR3 totals 16 residues. V gave up 0 bases and J gave up 1 base; unmatched junction bases: 2. CDR3 bases: TGCGCCAGCAGCTTGGGACAGGGGGGCAGCAATCAGCCCCAGCATTTT. Its protein product is CASSLGQGGSNQPQHF.

The chain employs TRBV28 and TRBJ1-1; D uncertain. This CDR3 contains 11 residues. CDR1 MDHEN and CDR2 SYDVKM come from the germline V gene. V shed 6 bases and J shed 3 bases, with 5 bases lying between them. The CDR3 here is CASSRYTEAFF. Written as DNA, the CDR3 is TGTGCCAGCAGCCGTTACACTGAAGCTTTCTTT.

The chain has TRBV9 and TRBJ2-1; the match to TRBD2 covers 8 bases. The CDR3 covers 15 residues. In germline, CDR1 is SGDLS, CDR2 YYNGEE. V dropped 3 bases and J dropped 6; count of bases not matched to a gene: 8. The DNA of the CDR3 is TGTGCCAGCAGCGCCCCCGGGACTAGGTGCAATGAGCAGTTCTTC. This codes for CASSAPGTRCNEQFF.

This clone was detected a few times. Written as DNA, the CDR3 is TGTGCCAGCAGTTTACGGAGGGGCACCGGGGAGCTGTTTTTT. This encodes CASSLRRGTGELFF. The chain employs TRBV28 and TRBJ2-2, with D tentatively TRBD2 (6 bases). Germline values: CDR1 MDHEN, CDR2 SYDVKM. The length of the CDR3 is 14 residues. V lost 2 bases to trimming and J lost 4 bases, with 8 bases between them. The full variable domain, rest sourced from reference TRBV28 and TRBJ2-2, is DVKVTQSSRYLVKRTGEKVFLECVQDMDHENMFWYRQDPGLGLRLIYFSYDVKMKEKGDIPEGYSVSREKKERFSLILESASTNQTSMYLCASSLRRGTGELFFGEGSRLTVL.

The gene calls are TRBV30 and TRBJ1-3, with 7 bases matching TRBD1. Germline lookup yields CDR1 GTSNPN and CDR2 SVGIG (reference sequence). The CDR3 extends over 14 amino acids. The junction had 8 bases not matched to a gene; V was cut back by 1 base and J by 8 bases. The chain's CDR3 is CAWSGWDSHHTIYF. The CDR3 DNA sequence: TGTGCCTGGAGTGGCTGGGACAGCCACCACACCATATATTTT.

The V and J genes are TRBV27 and TRBJ1-1; TRBD1 aligns across 8 bases. The CDR3 is made up of 14 amino acids. Germline V gene sequence: CDR1 MNHEY, CDR2 SMNVEV (reference sequence). The V segment lost 8 bases and the J segment 0 bases; nucleotides outside the gene matches: 5. The CDR3 here is CASWTGLMNTEAFF. The CDR3 region has the DNA TGTGCCAGCTGGACAGGGCTCATGAACACTGAAGCTTTCTTT.

The V and J genes are TRBV11-2 and TRBJ1-3; D not resolved. V lost 0 bases, J lost 4 bases, and 7 bases lay in between. Germline V gives CDR1 SGHAT, CDR2 FQNNGV. CDR3 length: 14 residues. The CDR3 protein is CASSLDLLGNTIYF. DNA of the CDR3: TGTGCCAGCAGCTTAGATCTTTTAGGAAACACCATATATTTT.

Note on this clone: No DNA is shown, since the ends of the CDR3 on it are uncertain; the CDR3 is the one TCRdb lists. The CDR3 region is CASSPLSGVRANEQFF. This rearrangement joins TRBV3-1 (or the pseudogene TRBV3-2) to TRBJ2-1; TRBD2, as called in the table, went unchecked against the DNA. Germline CDR1 and CDR2: LGHDT and YNNKEL (reference sequence). Ends included, the CDR3 has 16 residues.

This sequence joins TRBV7-9 and TRBJ1-3, with 11 bases that match TRBD1. The CDR3 runs to 17 residues. Germline-derived CDR1 and CDR2 are SEHNR and FQNEAQ (reference sequence). Germline trimming cut 3 bases from V and 0 bases from J; bases unmatched to any gene: 4. CDR3 DNA sequence: TGTGCCAGCAGCTTCGGACAGGGGGCCCCCTCTGGAAACACCATATATTTT. Amino acids: CASSFGQGAPSGNTIYF.

The rearrangement uses TRBV28 and TRBJ1-2, with D uncertain. The CDR3 is 12 residues long. CDR1 and CDR2 from the germline V gene are MDHEN and SYDVKM. V lost 4 bases and J lost 2, with 5 bases in between. As DNA, the CDR3 is TGTGCCAGCAGTTGGGAGAACTATGGCTACACCTTC. This encodes CASSWENYGYTF.

This clone was picked up one time. The chain joins TRBV7-9 to TRBJ2-3; 9 bases are shared with TRBD2. The CDR3 length is 14 residues. V shed 5 bases, J shed 8 bases, and the junction held 8 bases outside the gene matches. Germline CDR1 reads SEHNR; CDR2 reads FQNEAQ (reference sequence). CDR3 DNA: TGTGCCAGCAGCCCGAGCGGGGGGACCGGTACGCAGTATTTT. Translation: CASSPSGGTGTQYF.

The V and J genes are TRBV7-9 and TRBJ2-5, with 8 bases lining up with TRBD1. The CDR3 totals 16 residues. Trimming cost V 3 bases and J 5 bases; bases outside gene matches: 11. Germline CDR1 reads SEHNR; CDR2 reads FQNEAQ (reference sequence). In DNA, the CDR3 is TGTGCCAGCAGCTTTCTCGGACAGGGCGGAGGGGAGACCCAGTACTTC. It codes for CASSFLGQGGGETQYF.

This clone was observed a few times. The chain couples TRBV4-2 to TRBJ2-5; TRBD2 aligns across 7 bases. The CDR3 consists of 17 residues. Germline V lookup: CDR1 LGHNA, CDR2 YNFKEQ. V dropped 6 bases and J dropped 4; count of bases not matched to a gene: 17. The CDR3 DNA is TGTGCCAGCAGTCCCGCCCAGGTTGCGGGAGAGAGAGAGACCCAGTACTTC. Translated: CASSPAQVAGERETQYF.